Presented here are 15 T cell receptor beta chains from one specimen sequenced in a study of cytomegalovirus exposure and HLA in healthy donors. Use of 60 Vbeta and 13 Jbeta primers characterized the PCR. Assay used: immunoSEQ multiplex PCR; TCRdb lists only in-frame clones, some missing. The table has 190,000 or so clones, 75% to 85% seen once. The material sequenced was PBMCs. These receptors all come from a boy between 10 and 17 years old in good health and CMV-seronegative.

The rearrangement uses TRBV9 and TRBJ1-1; 7 nucleotides match TRBD1. CDR3 length equals 14 residues. With 1 base clipped from V and 5 bases from J, the junction kept 5 bases outside the gene matches. Germline V gene data show CDR1 as SGDLS and CDR2 as YYNGEE. The CDR3 DNA follows: TGTGCCAGCAGCGTACGGGACAGTAATACTGAAGCTTTCTTT. Protein sequence: CASSVRDSNTEAFF.

The chain carries TRBV2 and TRBJ1-2, with TRBD1 matching 7 bases. In germline, CDR1 is SNHLY, CDR2 FYNNEI. CDR3 size: 19 residues. The V gene end was trimmed by 6 bases and the J gene end by 8 bases; junction bases not matched to a gene: 27. This CDR3 reads CASSDPGTLDRANGGGYTF. The CDR3 DNA follows: TGTGCCAGCAGCGACCCAGGGACTTTAGACAGGGCGAATGGTGGGGGCTACACCTTC.

This CDR3 is CASRQEPSAYNEQFF. The CDR3 DNA reads as TGTGCCAGCAGGCAAGAGCCTAGCGCCTACAATGAGCAGTTCTTC. The chain carries TRBV6-1 and TRBJ2-1; TRBD2 is a possible D gene (6 bases). Germline V gene sequence: CDR1 MNHNS, CDR2 SASEGT. The CDR3 is 15 residues long. Trimming took 6 bases from V and 2 from J, leaving 14 bases between them.

This chain connects TRBV7-3 to TRBJ2-3, with 8 bases fitting TRBD1. This CDR3 spans 14 amino acids. V was pared by 4 bases and J by 5 bases, with 5 bases of the junction left unmatched. Per the germline V gene, CDR1 is SGHTA and CDR2 is FQGTGA. The CDR3 loop is CASSSRTGIDTQYF. DNA for the CDR3: TGTGCCAGCAGCTCACGGACAGGGATAGATACGCAGTATTTT.

This chain connects TRBV25-1 to TRBJ1-5; TRBD1 matches at 8 bases. In germline, CDR1 is MGHDK, CDR2 SYGVNS. This CDR3 has 15 residues. With V trimmed by 4 bases and J by 4 bases, 6 bases remained unmatched. CDR3 loop: CASSGPGQVNQPQHF. The CDR3 nucleotides read TGTGCCAGCAGTGGACCGGGACAGGTTAATCAGCCCCAGCATTTT.

This chain links TRBV5-6 with TRBJ2-5; 10 nucleotides agree with TRBD1. V lost 2 bases to trimming and J lost 1 base; unmatched junction nucleotides: 5. The CDR3 loop spans 16 amino acids. In germline, CDR1 is SGHDT, CDR2 YYEEEE. The CDR3 spells CASSFLGQGSQETQYF. DNA for the CDR3: TGTGCCAGCAGCTTCCTGGGACAGGGGAGCCAAGAGACCCAGTACTTC.

This clone has more than one count but fewer than ten. The gene calls are TRBV18 and TRBJ2-2; 8 bases are shared with TRBD2. This CDR3 is built from 16 residues. Germline assignment: CDR1 KGHSH and CDR2 LQKENI. The V and J ends lost 3 bases and 6 bases, in that order; junction bases with no gene match: 9. In nucleotides, the CDR3 is TGTGCCAGCTCACCGCCGGGACTAGGTGACTCCGGGGAGCTGTTTTTT. This gives the protein CASSPPGLGDSGELFF.

V usage is TRBV27 and J usage is TRBJ1-4, with TRBD1 as a possible D gene (6 bases). The germline V gene has CDR1 MNHEY and CDR2 SMNVEV (reference sequence). The V end was cut by 6 bases, the J end by 7 bases, with 12 bases between. The CDR3 is made up of 13 amino acids. The CDR3 nucleotides read TGTGCCAGCAGAAGGGGGTCGGGTGAAAAACTGTTTTTT. The encoded protein is CASRRGSGEKLFF.

This rearrangement joins TRBV6-5 to TRBJ2-1, with TRBD2 as a possible D gene (6 bases). Per the germline V gene, CDR1 is MNHEY and CDR2 is SVGAGI. The CDR3 extends over 16 amino acids. Trimming removed 1 base at V and 10 bases at J, with 20 bases between. The CDR3 loop is CASSYLSSILGGEQFF. The CDR3 bases are TGTGCCAGCAGTTACTTATCGTCAATCCTCGGAGGGGAGCAGTTCTTC.

The V call is TRBV6-6, the J call TRBJ2-5, with 7 nucleotides matching TRBD1. Germline CDR1 is MNHNY and CDR2 is SVGAGI (reference sequence). J was trimmed by 3 bases and V by 10 bases; bases with no gene match: 14. The CDR3 spans 15 residues. DNA of the CDR3: TGTGCCACTCAAGTTAGGGGGCAAACAAAAGAGACCCAGTACTTC. It encodes CATQVRGQTKETQYF.

This clone turned up a few times. The V gene is TRBV4-1, the J gene TRBJ1-1, with D maybe TRBD1 (5 bases). The CDR3 runs to 15 residues. The ends were cut back, 1 base at V and 4 bases at J, with 13 bases in the middle. Germline lookup yields CDR1 MGHRA and CDR2 YSYEKL. The CDR3 reads CASSQAWGLATEAFF. The CDR3 DNA reads as TGCGCCAGCAGCCAAGCATGGGGCTTGGCCACTGAAGCTTTCTTT.

The CDR3 DNA is TGTGCCAGCAAAGGAGGGGGGGACACCGGGGAGCTGTTTTTT. Its protein is CASKGGGDTGELFF. The chain uses TRBV5-6 and TRBJ2-2; maybe TRBD2 (7 bases). Trimming took off 6 bases at V and 3 bases at J, with 12 bases between the two ends. Germline V gives CDR1 SGHDT, CDR2 YYEEEE. CDR3 length equals 14 residues.

The rearrangement links TRBV13 to TRBJ1-2; D remains ambiguous. The germline V and J ends were trimmed by 0 bases and 4 bases, with 9 bases remaining between them. The length of the CDR3 is 14 residues. CDR1 PRHDT and CDR2 FYEKMQ come from the germline V gene (reference sequence). CDR3 protein: CASSLGDSLYGYTF. The CDR3 bases are TGTGCCAGCAGCTTAGGGGACTCTCTCTATGGCTACACCTTC.

This chain links TRBV2 with TRBJ2-3; TRBD2 agrees at 11 bases. Unmatched junction bases numbered 4, after V lost 5 bases and J lost 3 bases. CDR1 is SNHLY and CDR2 is FYNNEI in the germline V gene. The CDR3 is 15 residues long. This CDR3 reads CASSPGTSGTDTQYF. The CDR3 DNA reads TGTGCCAGCAGTCCCGGGACTAGCGGTACAGATACGCAGTATTTT.

The J gene is TRBJ1-1, the V gene TRBV19; possibly TRBD1 for D (6 bases). Trimming removed 3 bases from V and 7 bases from J, with 9 bases in between. The V gene's germline CDR1 is LNHDA and CDR2 SQIVND (reference sequence). The CDR3 totals 12 residues. The CDR3: CASSIRGSEAFF. The CDR3 nucleotides are TGTGCCAGTAGTATTAGGGGGAGTGAAGCTTTCTTT.